A selection of T cell receptor beta chains follows, all from one sample in a study of T-cell reconstitution after alpha-beta-depleted transplantation in children. TCRdb re-called the PCR reads with MiXCR, one entry per CDR3 protein. Here the sample spans roughly 250,000 distinct CDR3 sequences, roughly 8% being singletons. Material: PBMCs, mostly from graft donor cells, obtained 180 days after TCRalphabeta/CD19-depleted stem cell transplant. All receptors come from a male patient younger than 18 who had a stem cell transplant for acute lymphoblastic leukemia, so the T cells may come from the graft donor. The CDR3 runs from the conserved cysteine through the conserved F or W. A D gene is named only where the DNA matches it firmly. Part of the rows lack a size; the others show once, few, many or a class for expanded clones.

.	TRBV28	many	15	TRBJ2-4	TGTGCCAGCAGTTTAGCGACAGTAGCCAAAAACATTCAGTACTTC	CASSLATVAKNIQYF
.	TRBV19	.	13	TRBJ1-2	TGTGCCAGTAGTATATCCTTAGGAGGCAGTGAGACCTTC	CASSISLGGSETF
.	TRBV5-1	many	16	TRBJ2-2	TGCGCCAGCAGCTTGGCAGGGGGAGGAATACGCGGGGAGCTGTTTTTT	CASSLAGGGIRGELFF
.	TRBV7-2	many	13	TRBJ2-2	TGTGCCAGCAGCTTAAGTCTCACCGGGGAGCTGTTTTTT	CASSLSLTGELFF
TRBD2	TRBV19	.	15	TRBJ2-1	TGTGCCAGTAGTCCTTCTAGCGGGAGGGAGTATGAGCAGTTCTTC	CASSPSSGREYEQFF
.	TRBV9	many	13	TRBJ1-1	TGTGCCAGCAGCGTAGCCCCAAACACTGAAGCTTTCTTT	CASSVAPNTEAFF
.	TRBV3-1	many	13	TRBJ2-7	TGTGCCAGCAGCCAACCAGGGGTGGGTGAGCAGTACTTC	CASSQPGVGEQYF
TRBD1	TRBV7-9	many	14	TRBJ2-5	TGTGCCAGCAGCTTGCAGGGGGCCCAAGAGACCCAGTACTTC	CASSLQGAQETQYF
.	TRBV20-1	many	14	TRBJ2-3	TGCAGTGCTAGAGATTTTTCGGGGAAGGGGGCGCAGTATTTT	CSARDFSGKGAQYF
.	TRBV4-3	many	14	TRBJ2-7	TGCGCCAGCAGCCAAGGGGGTGTTTCCTACGAGCAGTACTTC	CASSQGGVSYEQYF
.	TRBV6-5	many	14	TRBJ2-7	TGTGCCAGCAGTTCCCCCGGGGTTACCTACGAGCAGTACTTC	CASSSPGVTYEQYF
.	TRBV21-1	many	19	TRBJ2-6	TGTGCCAGCAGCTACCGGGGGGGACAGGGAAGCTCTGGGGCCAACGTCCTGACTTTC	CASSYRGGQGSSGANVLTF
.	TRBV5-1	few	15	TRBJ1-3	TGCGCCAGCAGCCACACAGGGCCTACTGGAAACACCATATATTTT	CASSHTGPTGNTIYF
.	TRBV5-1	many	14	TRBJ1-5	TGCGCCAGCAGCTTGGAGGGGCGCAGTCAGCCCCAGCATTTT	CASSLEGRSQPQHF
TRBD1	TRBV7-2	few	14	TRBJ1-4	TGTGCCAGCAGCTCCGACAGGGGATATGAAAAACTGTTTTTT	CASSSDRGYEKLFF
TRBD2	TRBV4-1	many	16	TRBJ2-5	TGCGCCAGCAGCCTGATGGCTAGCGGGGGAGGAGAGACCCAGTACTTC	CASSLMASGGGETQYF
.	TRBV12-3/TRBV12-4	many	13	TRBJ2-5	TGTGCCAGCAGTACCGACAGGAGGGAGACCCAGTACTTC	CASSTDRRETQYF
.	TRBV7-9	.	16	TRBJ2-3	TGTGCCAGCATCGCACCTGGGGACTTCCGCACAATCTCGCAGTATTTT	CASIAPGDFRTISQYF
TRBD2	TRBV6-5	many	18	TRBJ2-7	TGTGCCAGCAGTTCGGGACTAGCGGGGGGGAGCTTCTCCTACGAGCAGTACTTC	CASSSGLAGGSFSYEQYF
.	TRBV7-6	many	14	TRBJ2-3	TGTGCCAGCAGCTTAGAGAGCCGTGGGGATACGCAGTATTTT	CASSLESRGDTQYF
.	TRBV7-9	few	14	TRBJ2-1	TGTGCCAGCCACAGGCTGGGTTGGGACAATGAGCAGTTCTTC	CASHRLGWDNEQFF
.	TRBV20-1	many	13	TRBJ1-5	TGCAGTGCTAGTTGGGGGGGGCATCAGCCCCAGCATTTT	CSASWGGHQPQHF
TRBD2	TRBV9	many	16	TRBJ2-2	TGTGCCAGCAGCGTTCAGGCGGGGGGCCCCACCGGGGAGCTGTTTTTT	CASSVQAGGPTGELFF
TRBD2	TRBV20-1	many	15	TRBJ2-5	TGCAGTGCTAGGGGTGGCGGGAGGTACCAAGAGACCCAGTACTTC	CSARGGGRYQETQYF
TRBD1	TRBV28	many	15	TRBJ1-4	TGTGCCAGCAGTTCAGCCGGGACAGGGGGCGAAAAACTGTTTTTT	CASSSAGTGGEKLFF
.	TRBV5-1	many	14	TRBJ2-5	TGCGCCAGCAGCTTACCCAGCGGCCAAGAGACCCAGTACTTC	CASSLPSGQETQYF
TRBD2	TRBV28	many	17	TRBJ2-7	TGTGCCAGCAGTTTCAGGGCTTCCCGGGACTACTCCTACGAGCAGTACTTC	CASSFRASRDYSYEQYF
.	TRBV12-3/TRBV12-4	many	16	TRBJ1-1	TGTGCCAGCAGATATTGGGGGGGTCTCATGAACACTGAAGCTTTCTTT	CASRYWGGLMNTEAFF
.	TRBV24-1	many	14	TRBJ2-1	TGTGCCACCAGTGGTGCCCTACCCCTCAATGAGCAGTTCTTC	CATSGALPLNEQFF
TRBD1	TRBV7-3	many	18	TRBJ2-3	TGTGCCAGCAGCTTAGTAGCCGGGACAGCGATTTTTGCAGATACGCAGTATTTT	CASSLVAGTAIFADTQYF
.	TRBV11-2	many	15	TRBJ2-3	TGTGCCAGCAGCTTTACGGGAGTGGGCCCAGATACGCAGTATTTT	CASSFTGVGPDTQYF
.	TRBV29-1	many	14	TRBJ2-2	TGCAGCGTTGATGTAAGCGGCGCCACCGGGGAGCTGTTTTTT	CSVDVSGATGELFF
.	TRBV3-1	many	16	TRBJ2-1	TGTGCCAGCAGCCAAGATATGGGCAGGGGTCTGGATGAGCAGTTCTTC	CASSQDMGRGLDEQFF
.	TRBV29-1	many	15	TRBJ2-5	TGCAGCGTTGAGGGCGCAGGTCCTAACAGAAAGACCCAGTACTTC	CSVEGAGPNRKTQYF
.	TRBV4-1	.	15	TRBJ2-4	TGCGCCAGCAGCCAAGGGTATGGGCCCAAAAACATTCAGTACTTC	CASSQGYGPKNIQYF
.	TRBV12-3/TRBV12-4	many	13	TRBJ2-5	TGTGCCAGCACCCCGGGACGAAAAGAGACCCAGTACTTC	CASTPGRKETQYF
.	TRBV12-3/TRBV12-4	many	15	TRBJ2-7	TGTGCCAGCAGTTTAACTGCTACTAGCTCCTACGAGCAGTACTTC	CASSLTATSSYEQYF